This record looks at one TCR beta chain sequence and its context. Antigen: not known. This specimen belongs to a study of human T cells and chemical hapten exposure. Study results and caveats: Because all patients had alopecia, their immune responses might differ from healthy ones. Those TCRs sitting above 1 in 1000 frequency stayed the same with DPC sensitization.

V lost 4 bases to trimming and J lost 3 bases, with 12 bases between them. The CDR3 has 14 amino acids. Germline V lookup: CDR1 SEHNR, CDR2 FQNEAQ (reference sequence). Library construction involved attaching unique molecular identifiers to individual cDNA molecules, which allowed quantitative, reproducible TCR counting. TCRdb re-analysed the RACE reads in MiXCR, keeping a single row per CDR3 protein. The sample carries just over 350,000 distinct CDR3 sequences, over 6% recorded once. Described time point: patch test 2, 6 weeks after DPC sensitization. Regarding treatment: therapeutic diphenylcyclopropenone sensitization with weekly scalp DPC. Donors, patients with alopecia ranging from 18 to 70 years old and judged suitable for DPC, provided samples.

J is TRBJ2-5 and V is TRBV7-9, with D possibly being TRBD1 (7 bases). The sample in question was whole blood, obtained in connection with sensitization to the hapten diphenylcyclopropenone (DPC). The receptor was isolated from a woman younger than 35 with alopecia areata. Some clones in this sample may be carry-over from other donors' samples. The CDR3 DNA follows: TGTGCCAGCAGCTCACGCGGGACAGAAGAGACCCAGTACTTC. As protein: CASSSRGTEETQYF.